This T cell receptor (beta chain) was sequenced in a study of blood T cell repertoires in COVID-19. Across the study: Specimens from acute and convalescent COVID-19 originated in the United States, Italy and Spain. T cells, B-cell-depleted T cells, or PBMCs provided the cDNA or gDNA that served as material.

Original processing methods: Reference gene primer amplification in the assay estimated nucleated cell counts. The data were produced by immunoSEQ multiplex PCR, yet TCRdb's version contains in-frame clones alone and is incomplete. For V, J and clone size, that table is used; D and trimming come from the DNA. This table has just over 50,000 clones, more than 75% appearing once. Germline V CDR1 and CDR2: SGHTA, FQGNSA. The CDR3 runs 17 residues. The V gene end was trimmed by 0 bases and the J gene end by 6 bases; junction bases not matched to a gene: 10. The receptor's source is a human donor with active COVID-19. The donor label of this sample is uncertain. The sample taken for sequencing was peripheral blood. This chain connects TRBV7-2 to TRBJ2-1; 8 bases are a match to TRBD2. This chain's CDR3 is CASSLAGTRASSNEQFF. For the CDR3, the DNA is TGTGCCAGCAGCTTAGCCGGGACTAGGGCTAGTTCCAATGAGCAGTTCTTC.